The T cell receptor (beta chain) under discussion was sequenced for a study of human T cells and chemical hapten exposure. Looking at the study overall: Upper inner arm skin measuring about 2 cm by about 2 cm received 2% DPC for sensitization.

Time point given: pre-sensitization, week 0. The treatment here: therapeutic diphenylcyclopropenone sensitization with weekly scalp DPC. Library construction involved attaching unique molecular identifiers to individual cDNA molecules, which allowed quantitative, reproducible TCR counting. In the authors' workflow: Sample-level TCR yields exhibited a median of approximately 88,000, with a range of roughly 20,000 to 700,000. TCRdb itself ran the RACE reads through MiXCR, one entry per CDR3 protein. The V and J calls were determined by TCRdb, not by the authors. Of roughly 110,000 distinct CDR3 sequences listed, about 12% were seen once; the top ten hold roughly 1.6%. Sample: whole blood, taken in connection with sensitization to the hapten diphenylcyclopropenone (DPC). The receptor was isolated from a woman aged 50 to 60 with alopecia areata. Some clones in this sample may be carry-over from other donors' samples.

This CDR3 reads CASSLAGPSTGELFF. CDR3 bases: TGTGCCAGCAGCTTAGCGGGGCCGTCAACCGGGGAGCTGTTTTTT. The chain has TRBV7-2 and TRBJ2-2; possibly TRBD1 for D (5 bases). V lost 0 bases and J lost 5, with 10 bases in between. This CDR3 spans 15 amino acids. Germline lookup yields CDR1 SGHTA and CDR2 FQGNSA.